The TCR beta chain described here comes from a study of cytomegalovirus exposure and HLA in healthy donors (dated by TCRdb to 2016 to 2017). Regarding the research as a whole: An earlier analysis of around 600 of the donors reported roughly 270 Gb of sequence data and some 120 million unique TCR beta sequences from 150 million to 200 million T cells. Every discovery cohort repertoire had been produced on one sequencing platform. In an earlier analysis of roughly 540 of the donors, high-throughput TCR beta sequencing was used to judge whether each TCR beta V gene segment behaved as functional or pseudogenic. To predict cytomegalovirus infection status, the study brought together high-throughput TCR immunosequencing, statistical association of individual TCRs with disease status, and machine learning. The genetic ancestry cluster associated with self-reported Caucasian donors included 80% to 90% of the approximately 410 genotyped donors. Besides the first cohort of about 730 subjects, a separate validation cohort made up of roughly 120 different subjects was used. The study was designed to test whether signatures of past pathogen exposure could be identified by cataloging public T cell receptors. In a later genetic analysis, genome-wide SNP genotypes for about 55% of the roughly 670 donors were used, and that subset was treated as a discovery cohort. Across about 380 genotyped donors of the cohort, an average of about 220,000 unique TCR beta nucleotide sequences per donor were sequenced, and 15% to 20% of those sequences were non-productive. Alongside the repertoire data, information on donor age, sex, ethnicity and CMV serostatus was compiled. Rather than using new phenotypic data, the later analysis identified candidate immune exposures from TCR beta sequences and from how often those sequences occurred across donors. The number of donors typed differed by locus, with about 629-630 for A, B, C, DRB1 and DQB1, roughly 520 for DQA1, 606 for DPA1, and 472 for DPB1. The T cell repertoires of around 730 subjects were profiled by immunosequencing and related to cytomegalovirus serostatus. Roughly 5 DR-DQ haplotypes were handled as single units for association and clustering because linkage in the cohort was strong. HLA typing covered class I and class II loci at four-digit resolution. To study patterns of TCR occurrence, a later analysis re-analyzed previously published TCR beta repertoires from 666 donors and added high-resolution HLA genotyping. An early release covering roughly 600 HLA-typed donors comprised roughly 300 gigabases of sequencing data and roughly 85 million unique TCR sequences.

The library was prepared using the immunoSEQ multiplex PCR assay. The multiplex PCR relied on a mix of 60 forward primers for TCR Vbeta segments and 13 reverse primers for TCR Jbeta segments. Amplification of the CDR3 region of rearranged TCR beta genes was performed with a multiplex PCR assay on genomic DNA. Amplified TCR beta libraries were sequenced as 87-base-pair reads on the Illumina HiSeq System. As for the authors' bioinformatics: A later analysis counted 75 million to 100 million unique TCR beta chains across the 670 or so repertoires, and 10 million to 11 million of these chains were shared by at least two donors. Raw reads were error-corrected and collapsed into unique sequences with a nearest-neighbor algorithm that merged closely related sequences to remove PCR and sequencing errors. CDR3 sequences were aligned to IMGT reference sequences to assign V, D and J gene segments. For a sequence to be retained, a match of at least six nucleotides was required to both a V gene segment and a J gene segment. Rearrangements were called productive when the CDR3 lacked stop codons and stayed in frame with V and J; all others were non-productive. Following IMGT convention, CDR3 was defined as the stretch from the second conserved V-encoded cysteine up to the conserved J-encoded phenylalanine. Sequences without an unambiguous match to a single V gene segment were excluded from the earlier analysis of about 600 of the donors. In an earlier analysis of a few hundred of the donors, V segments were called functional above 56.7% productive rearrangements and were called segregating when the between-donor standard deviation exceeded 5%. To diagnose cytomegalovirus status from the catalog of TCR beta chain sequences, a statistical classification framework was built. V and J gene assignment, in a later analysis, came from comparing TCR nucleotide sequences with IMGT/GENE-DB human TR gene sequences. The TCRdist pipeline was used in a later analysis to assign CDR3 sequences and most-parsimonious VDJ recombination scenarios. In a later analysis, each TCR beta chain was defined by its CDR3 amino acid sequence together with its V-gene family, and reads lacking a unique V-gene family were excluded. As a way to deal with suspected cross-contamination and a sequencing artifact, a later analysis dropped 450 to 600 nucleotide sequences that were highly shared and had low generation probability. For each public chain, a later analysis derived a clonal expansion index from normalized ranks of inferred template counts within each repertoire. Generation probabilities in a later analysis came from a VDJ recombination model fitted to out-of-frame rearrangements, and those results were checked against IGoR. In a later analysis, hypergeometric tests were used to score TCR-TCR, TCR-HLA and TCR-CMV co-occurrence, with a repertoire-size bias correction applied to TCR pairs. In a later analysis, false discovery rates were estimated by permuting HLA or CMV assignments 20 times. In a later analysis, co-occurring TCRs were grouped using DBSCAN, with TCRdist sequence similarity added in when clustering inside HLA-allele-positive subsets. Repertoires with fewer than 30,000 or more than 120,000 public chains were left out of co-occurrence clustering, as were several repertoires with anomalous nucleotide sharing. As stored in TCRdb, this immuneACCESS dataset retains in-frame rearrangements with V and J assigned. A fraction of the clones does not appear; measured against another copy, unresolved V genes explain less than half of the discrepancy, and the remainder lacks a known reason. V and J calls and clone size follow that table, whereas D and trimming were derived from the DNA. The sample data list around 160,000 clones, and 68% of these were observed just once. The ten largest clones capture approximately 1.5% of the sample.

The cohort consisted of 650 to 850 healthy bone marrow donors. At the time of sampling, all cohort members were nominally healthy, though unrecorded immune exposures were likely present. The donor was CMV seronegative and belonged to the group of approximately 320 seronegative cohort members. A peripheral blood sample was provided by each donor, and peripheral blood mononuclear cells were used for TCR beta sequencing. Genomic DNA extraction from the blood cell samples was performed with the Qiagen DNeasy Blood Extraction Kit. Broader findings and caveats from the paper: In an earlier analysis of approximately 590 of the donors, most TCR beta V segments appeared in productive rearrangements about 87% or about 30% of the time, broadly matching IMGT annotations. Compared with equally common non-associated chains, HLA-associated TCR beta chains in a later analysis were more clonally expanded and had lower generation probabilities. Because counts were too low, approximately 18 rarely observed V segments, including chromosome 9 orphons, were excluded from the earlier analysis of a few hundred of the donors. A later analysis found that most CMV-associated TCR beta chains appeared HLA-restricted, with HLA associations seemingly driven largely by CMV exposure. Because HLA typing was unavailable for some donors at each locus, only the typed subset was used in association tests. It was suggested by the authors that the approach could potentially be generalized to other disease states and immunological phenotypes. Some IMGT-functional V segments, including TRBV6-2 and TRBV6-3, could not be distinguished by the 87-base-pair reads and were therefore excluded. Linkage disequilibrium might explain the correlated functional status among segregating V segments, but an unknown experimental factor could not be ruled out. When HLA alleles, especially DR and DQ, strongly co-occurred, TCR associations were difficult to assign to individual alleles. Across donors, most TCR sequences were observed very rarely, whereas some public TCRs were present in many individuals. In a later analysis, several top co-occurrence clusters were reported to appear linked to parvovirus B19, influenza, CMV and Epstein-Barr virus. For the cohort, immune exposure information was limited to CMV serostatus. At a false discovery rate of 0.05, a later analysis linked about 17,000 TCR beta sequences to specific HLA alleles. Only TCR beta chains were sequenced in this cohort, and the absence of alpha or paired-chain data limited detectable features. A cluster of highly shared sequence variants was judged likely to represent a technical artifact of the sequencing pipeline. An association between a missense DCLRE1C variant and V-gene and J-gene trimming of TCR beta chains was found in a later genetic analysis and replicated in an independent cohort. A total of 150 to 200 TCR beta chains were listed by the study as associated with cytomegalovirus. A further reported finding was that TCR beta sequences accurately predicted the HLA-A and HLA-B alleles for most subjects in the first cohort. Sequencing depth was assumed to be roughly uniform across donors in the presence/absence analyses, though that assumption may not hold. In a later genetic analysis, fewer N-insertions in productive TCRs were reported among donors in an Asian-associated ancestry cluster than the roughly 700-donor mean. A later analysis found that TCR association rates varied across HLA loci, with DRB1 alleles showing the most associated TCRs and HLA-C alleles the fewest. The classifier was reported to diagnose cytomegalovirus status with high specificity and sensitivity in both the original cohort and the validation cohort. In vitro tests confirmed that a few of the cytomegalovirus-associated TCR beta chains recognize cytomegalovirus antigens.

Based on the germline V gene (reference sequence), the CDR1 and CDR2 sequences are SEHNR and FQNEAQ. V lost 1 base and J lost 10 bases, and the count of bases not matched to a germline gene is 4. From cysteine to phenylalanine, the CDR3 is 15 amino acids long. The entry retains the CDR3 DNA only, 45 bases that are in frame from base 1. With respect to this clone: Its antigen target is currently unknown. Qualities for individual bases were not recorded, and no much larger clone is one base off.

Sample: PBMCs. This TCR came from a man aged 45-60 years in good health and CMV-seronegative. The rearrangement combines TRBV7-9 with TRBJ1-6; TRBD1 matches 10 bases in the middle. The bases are TGTGCCAGCAGCTTAGTTGGGACAGGGGTATCACCCCTCCACTTT. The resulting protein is CASSLVGTGVSPLHF.